These 13 T cell receptor beta chains came from one sample sequenced in a study of CD8+ T cells in alopecia areata. TCR sequencing used cDNA made by reverse transcription of extracted RNA. Clones were read by immunoSEQ multiplex PCR, and TCRdb kept only the in-frame ones, dropping some. The sample lists 50,000 to 65,000 clones, 35% to 55% occurring once. Described treatment: oral pan-JAK inhibitor, 5-10 mg twice daily. The sequences come from CD8+ T cells sorted from blood, collected between weeks 36 and 40, from a patient treated with tofacitinib. The receptors shown here come from a human donor with alopecia areata.

The gene calls are TRBV11-2 and TRBJ2-3, with D perhaps matching TRBD1 (6 bases). The CDR3 loop spans 14 amino acids. Germline V gives CDR1 SGHAT, CDR2 FQNNGV. The V gene lost 1 base and the J gene lost 5 bases, with 10 bases spanning the gap. The CDR3 coding sequence is TGTGCCAGCAGCTTAGTATCACAGGGAGATACGCAGTATTTT. It is translated as CASSLVSQGDTQYF. The full variable domain, its missing parts supplied by reference TRBV11-2 and TRBJ2-3, is EAGVAQSPRYKIIEKRQSVAFWCNPISGHATLYWYQQILGQGPKLLIQFQNNGVVDDSQLPKDRFSAERLKGVDSTLKIQPAKLEDSAVYLCASSLVSQGDTQYFGPGTRLTVL.

This clone was observed a single time. The chain has TRBV11-1 and TRBJ2-1, with 7 bases matching TRBD2. CDR1 and CDR2 (germline): SGHAT, FQDESV (reference sequence). The V segment lost 11 bases and the J segment 5 bases; nucleotides outside the gene matches: 6. This CDR3 contains 12 residues. The CDR3 bases are TGTGCCGAGCGGCTAGCGGACAATGAGCAGTTCTTC. Translation gives CAERLADNEQFF.

The CDR3 DNA sequence: TGCAGCGTTGAAGATCTTAAGGACATCGATGGGGAGACCCAGTACTTC. Translating it yields CSVEDLKDIDGETQYF. The chain joins TRBV29-1 to TRBJ2-5, with TRBD1 as a possible D gene (5 bases). This CDR3 is 16 amino acids long. V was clipped by 0 bases and J by 5 bases, with 19 bases between them. The germline gives CDR1 SQVTM, CDR2 ANQGSEA.

The CDR3, as DNA: TGTGCCAGCAGTGATGGCCAGGGATCGAATCAGCCCCAGCATTTT. Its translation is CASSDGQGSNQPQHF. The V call is TRBV25-1, the J call TRBJ1-5; tentatively, D is TRBD1 (5 bases). The CDR3 is 15 residues long. CDR1 is MGHDK, CDR2 SYGVNS, per germline. Trimming removed 3 bases at V and 4 bases at J, with 13 bases between.

V gene TRBV5-1 combines with J gene TRBJ2-1; a weak D match, TRBD2 (6 bases). V lost 3 bases to trimming and J lost 8 bases, with 18 bases between them. The CDR3 has 15 residues. The germline V gene has CDR1 SGHRS and CDR2 YFSETQ. CDR3 DNA: TGCGCCAGCAGCTACCGACCAGCGGGCGGGGATGAGCAGTTCTTC. Protein sequence: CASSYRPAGGDEQFF.

The CDR3 sequence: CASSTGPGETQYF. In DNA, the CDR3 is TGTGCCAGCAGCACGGGTCCAGGGGAGACCCAGTACTTC. The genes are TRBV11-2 and TRBJ2-5; weak D call: TRBD1 (5 bases). Germline CDR1 and CDR2: SGHAT and FQNNGV. The V gene lost 5 bases and the J gene lost 5 bases, with 12 bases spanning the gap. The CDR3 sequence is 13 residues long.

The rearrangement joins TRBV5-6 to TRBJ2-7; TRBD1 is a possible D gene (6 bases). Between the trimmed V and J ends, which lost 3 bases and 5 bases, there was a span of 15 bases. The CDR3 extends over 14 amino acids. Germline loops: CDR1 SGHDT, CDR2 YYEEEE. DNA of the CDR3: TGTGCCAGCAGCTGGGGAACAGGGTTCGACGAGCAGTACTTC. Encoded protein: CASSWGTGFDEQYF.

The J gene is TRBJ2-1, the V gene TRBV5-1; the D gene is possibly TRBD1 (5 bases). The CDR3 is 15 amino acids. V lost 4 bases and J lost 0, with 11 bases in between. Germline V gives CDR1 SGHRS, CDR2 YFSETQ. CDR3: CASSHRTGSYNEQFF. CDR3 nucleotide sequence: TGCGCCAGCAGCCACAGGACGGGCTCCTACAATGAGCAGTTCTTC. Full variable domain (rest looked up from reference TRBV5-1 and TRBJ2-1): KAGVTQTPRYLIKTRGQQVTLSCSPISGHRSVSWYQQTPGQGLQFLFEYFSETQRNKGNFPGRFSGRQFSNSRSEMNVSTLELGDSALYLCASSHRTGSYNEQFFGPGTRLTVL.

The rearrangement links TRBV19 to TRBJ2-1, with TRBD2 matching over 7 bases. The germline gives CDR1 LNHDA, CDR2 SQIVND (reference sequence). V shed 5 bases and J 1 base; nucleotides not matched to a gene: 5. CDR3 length: 15 amino acids. The CDR3: CASSGRAGSYNEQFF. In nucleotides, the CDR3 is TGTGCCAGTAGTGGGAGGGCAGGATCCTACAATGAGCAGTTCTTC. Together with reference TRBV19 and TRBJ2-1, the CDR3 gives the full variable domain: DGGITQSPKYLFRKEGQNVTLSCEQNLNHDAMYWYRQDPGQGLRLIYYSQIVNDFQKGDIAEGYSVSREKKESFPLTVTSAQKNPTAFYLCASSGRAGSYNEQFFGPGTRLTVL.

This clone was observed a few times. The V and J genes are TRBV7-6 and TRBJ2-4, with 7 bases matching TRBD2. The germline gives CDR1 SGHVS, CDR2 FNYEAQ. J was trimmed by 4 bases and V by 5 bases; bases with no gene match: 5. The CDR3 runs 14 residues. CDR3 in DNA: TGTGCCAGCAGCCCCCCGGGGGGTAAAAACATTCAGTACTTC. Its protein product is CASSPPGGKNIQYF.

V gene TRBV9 combines with J gene TRBJ2-7; tentatively, D is TRBD2 (5 bases). Trimming cost V 4 bases and J 0 bases, with 11 bases left between them. CDR1 and CDR2 (germline): SGDLS, YYNGEE. There are 14 residues in the CDR3. CDR3 sequence (DNA): TGTGCCAGCAGCTCGAGAGGGAGCTCCTACGAGCAGTACTTC. Protein product: CASSSRGSSYEQYF.

This chain joins TRBV9 and TRBJ2-7, with D uncertain. Looked up from germline, CDR1 is SGDLS and CDR2 is YYNGEE. V lost 0 bases and J lost 6, with 13 bases in between. The CDR3 runs to 14 residues. CDR3 sequence: CASSVAGLSSEQYF. CDR3 nucleotide sequence: TGTGCCAGCAGCGTAGCCGGGCTGAGTTCCGAGCAGTACTTC.

The rearrangement links TRBV5-1 to TRBJ2-7, with unresolved D. The CDR3 has 11 amino acids. V dropped 4 bases and J dropped 0 bases, with 2 bases sitting between them. CDR1 is SGHRS, CDR2 YFSETQ, per germline. This CDR3 is CASSTSYEQYF. The CDR3 nucleotides read TGCGCCAGCAGCACCTCCTACGAGCAGTACTTC.